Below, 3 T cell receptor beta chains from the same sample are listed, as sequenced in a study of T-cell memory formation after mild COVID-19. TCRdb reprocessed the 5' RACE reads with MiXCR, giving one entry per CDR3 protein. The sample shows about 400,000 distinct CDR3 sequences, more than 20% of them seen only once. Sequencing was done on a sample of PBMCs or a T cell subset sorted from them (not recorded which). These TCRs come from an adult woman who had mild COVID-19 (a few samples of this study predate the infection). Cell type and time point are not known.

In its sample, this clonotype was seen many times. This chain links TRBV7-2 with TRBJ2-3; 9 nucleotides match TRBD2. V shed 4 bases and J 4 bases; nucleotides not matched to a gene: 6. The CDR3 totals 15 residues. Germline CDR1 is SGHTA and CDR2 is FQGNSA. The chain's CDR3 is CASSSLAGIADTQYF. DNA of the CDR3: TGTGCCAGCAGCTCCCTAGCGGGAATAGCAGATACGCAGTATTTT.

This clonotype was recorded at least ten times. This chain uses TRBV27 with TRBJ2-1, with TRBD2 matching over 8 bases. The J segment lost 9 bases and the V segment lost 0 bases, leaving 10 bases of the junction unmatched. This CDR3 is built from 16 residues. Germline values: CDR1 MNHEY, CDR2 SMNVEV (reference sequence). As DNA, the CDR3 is TGTGCCAGCAGTTTATCCGGCGGGGGGCCCACCAGTGAGCAGTTCTTC. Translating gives CASSLSGGGPTSEQFF.

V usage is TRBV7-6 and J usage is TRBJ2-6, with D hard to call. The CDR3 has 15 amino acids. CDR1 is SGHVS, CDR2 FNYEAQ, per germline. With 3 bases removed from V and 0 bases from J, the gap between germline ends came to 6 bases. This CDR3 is CASSFWFSGANVLTF. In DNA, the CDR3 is TGTGCCAGCAGCTTTTGGTTCTCTGGGGCCAACGTCCTGACTTTC.